The text below deals with one T cell receptor beta chain. The data stem from a study of blood T cell repertoires in COVID-19. Study information: The origin of the acute and convalescent COVID-19 samples was the United States, Italy and Spain. The analysed material was cDNA or gDNA that came from T cells, B-cell-depleted T cells, or PBMCs.

As handled by the study authors: Cell counts per sample came from amplifying reference gene primers. Produced via immunoSEQ multiplex PCR; TCRdb's table is partial and in-frame only. V, J and clone size were drawn from that table, and D and trimming were deduced from the DNA. The sample lists some 120,000 clones; around 81% were seen once. Seattle participants joined during active infection and were tracked over time. The sequenced sample consisted of peripheral blood. The origin of this receptor is a man younger than 45 with COVID-19, enrolled during active disease.

DNA of the CDR3: TGCAGCGCCTTCGGAGGGGCCCACAATGAGCAGTTCTTC. It specifies CSAFGGAHNEQFF. The chain employs TRBV29-1 and TRBJ2-1; D is possibly TRBD2 (6 bases). The V end lost 7 bases, the J end lost 5 bases, and 15 bases lay between the germline ends. Germline V gene lookup returns CDR1 SQVTM and CDR2 ANQGSEA. The CDR3 has 13 amino acids.